Below, one T cell receptor beta chain is given with its context. Its target is unknown. The germline CDR1 and CDR2 sequences are SGHTA and FQGNSA. The V end lost 5 bases, the J end lost 0 bases, and 11 bases lay between the germline ends. The CDR3 spans 15 residues. The data derive from a study of T cells in localized non-small cell lung cancer. Study-wide results and caveats: Because researchers sequenced only one region of the tumor, heterogeneity is still possible. Higher blood T cell density tracked longer overall survival. Uninvolved neighboring lung showed the greatest T cell clonality, exceeding tumor.

The data were produced by immunoSEQ multiplex PCR, yet TCRdb's version contains in-frame clones alone and is incomplete. Of around 50,000 clones in the sample, around 86% were seen once. This material consisted of peripheral blood, taken before any cancer treatment. The TCR sequence derives from a male donor older than 55 with stage III squamous cell lung carcinoma. The V call is TRBV7-2, the J call TRBJ2-1; a weak D match, TRBD1 (6 bases). CDR3 residues: CASSRQDISYNEQFF. CDR3 nucleotide sequence: TGTGCCAGCAGCCGACAGGATATCTCCTACAATGAGCAGTTCTTC.